Below are 11 T cell receptor beta chains sequenced from a single sample in a study of T cell responses to AZD1222 COVID-19 vaccine. Method: immunoSEQ multiplex PCR; TCRdb's copy keeps in-frame clones and lacks some. This sample has 120,000 to 150,000 clones, with around 91% found just once. The specimen was peripheral blood, collected on day 0 of AZD1222 vaccination. The origin of the receptors is an adult in good health.

This chain uses TRBV6-2 or TRBV6-3 with TRBJ1-1; D gene uncertain. Trimming left V 2 bases short and J 3 bases short, with 4 bases between. CDR1 and CDR2 from the germline V gene are MNHEY and SVGEGT. The CDR3 sequence is 12 residues long. The CDR3 DNA sequence: TGTGCCAGCAGTTACACGTACACTGAAGCTTTCTTT. Translating gives CASSYTYTEAFF.

This chain connects TRBV7-2 to TRBJ2-3; 7 nucleotides line up with TRBD1. Per the germline V gene, CDR1 is SGHTA and CDR2 is FQGNSA. The V segment lost 8 bases and the J segment 3 bases; nucleotides outside the gene matches: 8. There are 14 residues in the CDR3. The CDR3 DNA reads TGTGCCAGCCGGCCCGGGACAGCTACAGATACGCAGTATTTT. Residues: CASRPGTATDTQYF.

The gene calls are TRBV19 and TRBJ2-7, with 8 bases that match TRBD2. Germline-derived CDR1 and CDR2 are LNHDA and SQIVND (reference sequence). With V trimmed by 6 bases and J by 0 bases, 10 bases remained unmatched. CDR3 size: 16 residues. The CDR3 DNA is TGTGCCAGTAGAGAAGATAGCGGGATAAACTCCTACGAGCAGTACTTC. Translating it yields CASREDSGINSYEQYF. The whole variable domain, filled in from reference TRBV19 and TRBJ2-7, reads DGGITQSPKYLFRKEGQNVTLSCEQNLNHDAMYWYRQDPGQGLRLIYYSQIVNDFQKGDIAEGYSVSREKKESFPLTVTSAQKNPTAFYLCASREDSGINSYEQYFGPGTRLTVT.

V usage is TRBV11-3 and J usage is TRBJ2-2, with 11 bases fitting TRBD2. Germline V CDR1 and CDR2: SGHNT, YENEEA. The CDR3 has 15 amino acids. V trimming: 5 bases; J trimming: 5 bases; junction bases outside the gene matches: 4. The CDR3 DNA follows: TGTGCCAGCAGCCTCACTAGCGGGAGTACCGGGGAGCTGTTTTTT. This gives the protein CASSLTSGSTGELFF.

V gene TRBV7-2 combines with J gene TRBJ2-3; D gene unclear. Trimming took off 2 bases at V and 2 bases at J, with 5 bases between the two ends. Germline V gives CDR1 SGHTA, CDR2 FQGNSA. The CDR3 consists of 13 residues. As DNA, the CDR3 is TGTGCCAGCAGCTTAAAGAACACAGATACGCAGTATTTT. This encodes CASSLKNTDTQYF. Supplemented by reference TRBV7-2 and TRBJ2-3, the full variable domain reads GAGVSQSPSNKVTEKGKDVELRCDPISGHTALYWYRQSLGQGLEFLIYFQGNSAPDKSGLPSDRFSAERTGGSVSTLTIQRTQQEDSAVYLCASSLKNTDTQYFGPGTRLTVL.

This chain connects TRBV4-2 to TRBJ2-3; TRBD2 agrees at 15 bases. This CDR3 is 20 amino acids long. Germline V lookup: CDR1 LGHNA, CDR2 YNFKEQ. The trim removed 4 bases at V and 8 bases at J, leaving 19 bases unmatched. The CDR3 here is CASSLGGLAGGPGFLGTQYF. The CDR3 bases are TGTGCCAGCAGCCTCGGCGGACTAGCGGGAGGGCCTGGGTTTCTAGGTACGCAGTATTTT.

V is TRBV6-1 and J is TRBJ2-3; D possibly corresponds to TRBD1 (6 bases). V dropped 1 base and J dropped 2 bases, with 10 bases sitting between them. Per the germline V gene, CDR1 is MNHNS and CDR2 is SASEGT. There are 15 residues in the CDR3. For the CDR3, the DNA is TGTGCCAGCAGTGAAGGGGACACGGACACAGATACGCAGTATTTT. It yields the protein CASSEGDTDTDTQYF.

This rearrangement joins TRBV27 to TRBJ2-7; unclear D gene. The germline gives CDR1 MNHEY, CDR2 SMNVEV (reference sequence). V lost 2 bases and J 1 base, leaving 9 bases between the germline ends. This CDR3 is built from 14 residues. CDR3 DNA sequence: TGTGCCAGCAGTTTAGATGCCGGTTCCTACGAGCAGTACTTC. Protein sequence: CASSLDAGSYEQYF.

The chain links TRBV6-5 to TRBJ2-7, with 7 nucleotides matching TRBD2. This CDR3 is 13 amino acids long. V lost 7 bases to trimming and J lost 7 bases; unmatched junction nucleotides: 10. Germline V gene sequence: CDR1 MNHEY, CDR2 SVGAGI. In nucleotides, the CDR3 is TGTGCCAGCATATCCAGCACCGGGGGGGAGCAGTACTTC. This gives the protein CASISSTGGEQYF.

The rearrangement links TRBV3-1 (or the pseudogene TRBV3-2) to TRBJ2-2; 14 nucleotides line up with TRBD2. The V gene's germline CDR1 is LGHDT and CDR2 YNNKEL (reference sequence). This CDR3 has 20 amino acids. Unmatched junction bases numbered 13, after V lost 2 bases and J lost 5 bases. Written as DNA, the CDR3 is TGTGCCAGCAGCCAACAAAGTCCGGGACTAGCGGGAGTATGGACCGGGGAGCTGTTTTTT. Protein sequence: CASSQQSPGLAGVWTGELFF.

The rearrangement joins TRBV6-5 to TRBJ2-7; a possible D gene is TRBD2 (5 bases). Germline V gives CDR1 MNHEY, CDR2 SVGAGI. The CDR3 spans 12 residues. The ends were cut back, 4 bases at V and 5 bases at J, with 9 bases in the middle. DNA of the CDR3: TGTGCCAGCAGTTCGGGATTGCACGAGCAGTACTTC. As protein: CASSSGLHEQYF.